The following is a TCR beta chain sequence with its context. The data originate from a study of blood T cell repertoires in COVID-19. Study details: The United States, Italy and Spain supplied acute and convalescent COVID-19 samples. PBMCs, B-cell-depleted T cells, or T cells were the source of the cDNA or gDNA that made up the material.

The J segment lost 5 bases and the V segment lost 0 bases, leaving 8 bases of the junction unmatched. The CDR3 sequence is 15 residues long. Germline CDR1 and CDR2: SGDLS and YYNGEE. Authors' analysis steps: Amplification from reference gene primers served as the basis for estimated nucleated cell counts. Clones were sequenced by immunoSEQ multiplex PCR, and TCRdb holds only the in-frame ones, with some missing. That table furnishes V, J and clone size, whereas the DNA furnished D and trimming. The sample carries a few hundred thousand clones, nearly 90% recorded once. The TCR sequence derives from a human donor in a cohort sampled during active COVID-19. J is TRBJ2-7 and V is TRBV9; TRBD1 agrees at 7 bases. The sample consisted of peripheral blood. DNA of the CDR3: TGTGCCAGCAGCGTAGCTGGGACAGACGGGGACGAGCAGTACTTC. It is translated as CASSVAGTDGDEQYF.